Listed below are T cell receptor beta chains from one sample, sequenced in a study of breast tumors, draining lymph nodes, adjacent tissues. TCRdb re-called the multiplex PCR reads with MiXCR, one entry per CDR3 protein. The sample yields some 250,000 distinct CDR3 sequences, nearly 35% seen once. The sequencing input was axillary lymph node tissue. The source is a female donor with breast cancer. Some clones in this sample may be carry-over from other donors' samples. The CDR3 runs from the conserved cysteine through the conserved F or W. The order of the fields is V gene, J gene, clone size, D gene, CDR3 protein. A D gene is named only where the DNA matches it firmly. Clone sizes are given selectively: once, few, many, or a class where the clone is expanded.

TRBV11-2,TRBJ2-3,.,.,CASSSSTGTFTDTQYF
TRBV6-6,TRBJ2-3,once,.,CASSGGPSTDTQYF
TRBV10-3,TRBJ1-3,many,.,CAISESLAGSGNTIYF
TRBV13,TRBJ2-1,many,TRBD1,CASSLVSGGYNEQFF
TRBV20-1,TRBJ2-1,many,TRBD2,CSAPGRGYNEQFF
TRBV12-3/TRBV12-4,TRBJ1-2,many,.,CASSLYNYGYTF
TRBV2,TRBJ2-1,many,TRBD2,CASSEPERESSYNEQFF
TRBV10-2,TRBJ1-1,.,.,CASNREGGTEAFF
TRBV13,TRBJ1-2,many,TRBD1,CASSLGGQPPNYGYTF
TRBV9,TRBJ1-3,many,.,CASSEGIQGNTIYF
TRBV7-9,TRBJ1-3,many,.,CASSLGGQDTIYF
TRBV2,TRBJ2-7,.,TRBD2,CASRRRLAGGQREQYF
TRBV2,TRBJ2-5,many,TRBD1,CASKRDRGYEETQYF
TRBV9,TRBJ2-3,many,.,CASSVGQVSSDTQYF
TRBV13,TRBJ2-1,few,.,CASSSPGRGRYNEQFF
TRBV15,TRBJ2-5,.,.,CATSRHGHLGLGETQYF
TRBV2,TRBJ1-2,.,.,CASSEPQGPVYGYTF
TRBV20-1,TRBJ2-5,many,.,CSAGKPGVETQYF
TRBV18,TRBJ2-3,many,.,CASSPGYPSTDTQYF
TRBV7-6,TRBJ2-1,many,TRBD2,CAGSWTSGTYNEQFF